One and the same sample provided the 22 T cell receptor beta chains below, sequenced in a study of Ad26.COV2.S vaccination and SARS-CoV-2 variants. Treatment here: about 20 received Ad26.COV2.S at low or high dose, single or two shots; 5 received placebo; per-sample allocation not given. Collection of the samples took place on day 63 after the first injection of vaccine or placebo. Clones were read by immunoSEQ multiplex PCR, and TCRdb kept only the in-frame ones, dropping some. The sample holds 380,000 or so clones, about 80% seen once. The sample in question was peripheral blood, obtained in a trial of Ad26.COV2.S vaccine versus placebo. Every receptor here comes from a person between 18 and 65 years old who received the Ad26.COV2.S COVID-19 vaccine or a placebo.

This clone was seen a single time. The chain has TRBV10-3 and TRBJ1-2; D unclear. V lost 2 bases, J lost 2 bases, and 9 bases lay in between. CDR3 size: 14 residues. The germline gives CDR1 ENHRY, CDR2 SYGVKD. The CDR3, as DNA: TGTGCCATCAGTGAGCAGGCGTCAAACTATGGCTACACCTTC. Translated, it gives CAISEQASNYGYTF.

The sample holds a few counts of this clone. V gene TRBV10-3 combines with J gene TRBJ1-6; no firm D call. V lost 3 bases and J 7 bases, leaving 4 bases between the germline ends. Germline V gene lookup returns CDR1 ENHRY and CDR2 SYGVKD. There are 12 residues in the CDR3. CDR3 residues: CAISDLNSPLHF. CDR3 bases: TGTGCCATCAGTGATTTGAATTCACCCCTCCACTTT.

The CDR3 region has the DNA TGTGCCAGCTCACTAGACAGGGGAAATTCACCCCTCCACTTT. This gives the protein CASSLDRGNSPLHF. The chain links TRBV18 to TRBJ1-6; 8 bases line up with TRBD1. With 4 bases clipped from V and 7 bases from J, the junction kept 3 bases outside the gene matches. The CDR3 spans 14 residues. Per germline, CDR1 KGHSH and CDR2 LQKENI. The full variable domain, its missing parts supplied by reference TRBV18 and TRBJ1-6, is NAGVMQNPRHLVRRRGQEARLRCSPMKGHSHVYWYRQLPEEGLKFMVYLQKENIIDESGMPKERFSAEFPKEGPSILRIQQVVRGDSAAYFCASSLDRGNSPLHFGNGTRLTVT.

The chain carries TRBV7-9 and TRBJ1-2; TRBD1 agrees at 7 bases. Per the germline V gene, CDR1 is SEHNR and CDR2 is FQNEAQ (reference sequence). The J segment lost 4 bases and the V segment lost 5 bases, leaving 7 bases of the junction unmatched. The CDR3 consists of 14 residues. The CDR3 nucleotides are TGTGCCAGCAGCACACGACAGGGACTCTATGGCTACACCTTC. Protein: CASSTRQGLYGYTF.

The rearrangement uses TRBV9 and TRBJ2-2, with 12 bases lining up with TRBD2. The germline V gene encodes CDR1 SGDLS and CDR2 YYNGEE. Unmatched junction bases numbered 4, after V lost 0 bases and J lost 4 bases. The CDR3 is 17 residues long. CDR3: CASSVVGLAGPTGELFF. CDR3 DNA sequence: TGTGCCAGCAGCGTAGTCGGACTAGCGGGGCCCACCGGGGAGCTGTTTTTT.

The CDR3 DNA follows: TGTGCCAGCTTCACTTTACAGGGCATGAACACTGAAGCTTTCTTT. Its translation: CASFTLQGMNTEAFF. V is TRBV27 and J is TRBJ1-1; a weak D match, TRBD1 (6 bases). The length of the CDR3 is 15 residues. The ends were cut back, 8 bases at V and 0 bases at J, with 16 bases in the middle. In germline, CDR1 is MNHEY, CDR2 SMNVEV (reference sequence).

This clone has a handful of counts. This chain uses TRBV2 with TRBJ1-3; D remains unclear. The CDR3 is 12 amino acids. V lost 4 bases and J 4 bases, leaving 5 bases between the germline ends. Germline assignment: CDR1 SNHLY and CDR2 FYNNEI. CDR3: CASSGTGNTIYF. The CDR3 DNA sequence: TGTGCCAGCAGTGGTACGGGAAACACCATATATTTT.

The chain uses TRBV3-1 (or the pseudogene TRBV3-2) and TRBJ2-2; 9 bases fit TRBD1. Trimming at V came to 0 bases and at J to 6 bases, leaving 8 bases not matched to a gene. CDR3 length: 17 residues. The germline CDR1 and CDR2 sequences are LGHDT and YNNKEL (reference sequence). The CDR3 DNA is TGTGCCAGCAGCCAAGATCTTGACAGGGGGAGGTCCGGGGAGCTGTTTTTT. This translates into CASSQDLDRGRSGELFF.

The table lists this clone with a few counts. This chain links TRBV4-3 with TRBJ1-2, with TRBD1 identical over 9 bases. The CDR3 covers 13 residues. V lost 1 base to trimming and J lost 8 bases; unmatched junction nucleotides: 2. Germline V gene sequence: CDR1 LGHNA, CDR2 YSLEER. CDR3 coding DNA: TGCGCCAGCAGCCAAGGGACAGGGGACGGCTACACCTTC. It yields the protein CASSQGTGDGYTF.

The chain joins TRBV24-1 to TRBJ1-4; D ambiguous. In germline, CDR1 is KGHDR, CDR2 SFDVKD. This CDR3 spans 13 amino acids. Trimming shortened V by 5 bases and J by 8 bases, and 11 bases separated the two germline ends. CDR3 amino acids: CATSANTGEKLFF. CDR3 DNA sequence: TGTGCCACCAGTGCTAATACGGGGGAAAAACTGTTTTTT.

This clone is a singleton in its sample. V and J are TRBV6-4 and TRBJ1-1; the D gene is possibly TRBD1 (6 bases). Germline CDR1 reads MRHNA; CDR2 reads SNTAGT. The CDR3 covers 16 residues. The V gene lost 3 bases and the J gene lost 3 bases, with 17 bases spanning the gap. The CDR3 reads CASSEGSRDTYTEAFF. CDR3 DNA sequence: TGTGCCAGCAGTGAAGGATCCCGGGACACTTACACTGAAGCTTTCTTT.

The J gene is TRBJ1-6, the V gene TRBV11-2; 9 bases agree with TRBD1. Trimming cost V 0 bases and J 4 bases; bases outside gene matches: 10. The CDR3 runs 19 residues. Germline values: CDR1 SGHAT, CDR2 FQNNGV. This CDR3 is CASSLEGTGQYFYNSPLHF. Written as DNA, the CDR3 is TGTGCCAGCAGCTTAGAGGGGACAGGGCAATACTTTTATAATTCACCCCTCCACTTT.

The chain combines TRBV7-9 with TRBJ2-1, with 11 positions matching TRBD2. This CDR3 comprises 16 residues. Per the germline V gene, CDR1 is SEHNR and CDR2 is FQNEAQ (reference sequence). The V and J ends lost 5 bases and 4 bases, in that order; junction bases with no gene match: 7. CDR3 nucleotide sequence: TGTGCCAGCAGCGCGTCTAGACTAGCGGGGTACAATGAGCAGTTCTTC. Amino acids: CASSASRLAGYNEQFF.

The chain carries TRBV6-2 or TRBV6-3 and TRBJ1-4; D gene ambiguous. The ends were cut back, 5 bases at V and 4 bases at J, with 5 bases in the middle. CDR3 length equals 12 residues. CDR1 MNHEY and CDR2 SVGEGT come from the germline V gene. This chain's CDR3 is CASSLLNEKLFF. In DNA form, the CDR3 reads TGTGCCAGCAGTCTACTTAATGAAAAACTGTTTTTT.

The genes are TRBV4-3 and TRBJ1-6; D may be TRBD1 (6 bases). Trimming shortened V by 4 bases and J by 7 bases, and 11 bases separated the two germline ends. Looked up from germline, CDR1 is LGHNA and CDR2 is YSLEER. This CDR3 region has 14 residues. CDR3 residues: CASSPWTANSPLHF. In nucleotides, the CDR3 is TGCGCCAGCAGCCCTTGGACAGCCAATTCACCCCTCCACTTT.

The chain combines TRBV7-3 with TRBJ2-1; possible D gene TRBD1, 7 bases. V lost 5 bases and J 10 bases, leaving 15 bases between the germline ends. The CDR3 consists of 13 residues. The germline CDR1 and CDR2 sequences are SGHTA and FQGTGA. For the CDR3, the DNA is TGTGCCAGCAGCCCCTCGCAGGGGGGCGAGCAGTTCTTC. It specifies CASSPSQGGEQFF.

This rearrangement joins TRBV18 to TRBJ2-5, with D perhaps TRBD1 (5 bases). Trimming took 2 bases from V and 3 from J, leaving 7 bases between them. CDR3 length: 13 amino acids. CDR1 and CDR2 from the germline V gene are KGHSH and LQKENI. CDR3 nucleotide sequence: TGTGCCAGCTCACCAGGCAGGGAAGAGACCCAGTACTTC. This codes for CASSPGREETQYF.

The V and J genes are TRBV19 and TRBJ2-7, with no clear D. Per the germline V gene, CDR1 is LNHDA and CDR2 is SQIVND (reference sequence). The length of the CDR3 is 13 residues. Trimming took 3 bases from V and 3 from J, leaving 9 bases between them. The CDR3 loop is CASSIIGGYEQYF. CDR3 nucleotides: TGTGCCAGTAGTATTATCGGCGGCTACGAGCAGTACTTC.

The chain uses TRBV30 and TRBJ2-1; D is unresolved. The CDR3 totals 13 residues. Germline V gives CDR1 GTSNPN, CDR2 SVGIG (reference sequence). The V gene lost 1 base and the J gene lost 10 bases, with 14 bases spanning the gap. The CDR3 DNA is TGTGCCTGGAGTGAAACCGTCGGTGGGGAGCAGTTCTTC. Encoded protein: CAWSETVGGEQFF.

V usage is TRBV11-2 and J usage is TRBJ2-7; D might be TRBD1 (6 bases). V lost 1 base, J lost 12 bases, and 13 bases lay in between. There are 12 residues in the CDR3. The germline V gene encodes CDR1 SGHAT and CDR2 FQNNGV. The chain's CDR3 is CASSLVNRVRYF. CDR3 coding DNA: TGTGCCAGCAGCTTAGTTAACAGGGTCCGGTACTTC.

This clone has just a few counts. The V call is TRBV5-1, the J call TRBJ1-5, with D possibly TRBD1 on 6 matching bases. The CDR3 extends over 14 amino acids. V was cut by 3 bases and J by 7 bases, with 14 bases left in between. CDR1 and CDR2 from the germline V gene are SGHRS and YFSETQ. The CDR3 DNA sequence: TGCGCCAGCAGCTCGGGCGGGGGGGGCCAGCCCCAGCATTTT. Encoded protein: CASSSGGGGQPQHF.

In its sample, this clone was seen a few times. This chain uses TRBV27 with TRBJ2-7; no definite D call. Germline V gives CDR1 MNHEY, CDR2 SMNVEV (reference sequence). The CDR3 runs 13 residues. Between the trimmed V and J ends, which lost 6 bases and 10 bases, there was a span of 19 bases. The chain's CDR3 is CASRTLATMEQYF. Written as DNA, the CDR3 is TGTGCCAGCAGGACCTTAGCCACTATGGAACAGTACTTC.